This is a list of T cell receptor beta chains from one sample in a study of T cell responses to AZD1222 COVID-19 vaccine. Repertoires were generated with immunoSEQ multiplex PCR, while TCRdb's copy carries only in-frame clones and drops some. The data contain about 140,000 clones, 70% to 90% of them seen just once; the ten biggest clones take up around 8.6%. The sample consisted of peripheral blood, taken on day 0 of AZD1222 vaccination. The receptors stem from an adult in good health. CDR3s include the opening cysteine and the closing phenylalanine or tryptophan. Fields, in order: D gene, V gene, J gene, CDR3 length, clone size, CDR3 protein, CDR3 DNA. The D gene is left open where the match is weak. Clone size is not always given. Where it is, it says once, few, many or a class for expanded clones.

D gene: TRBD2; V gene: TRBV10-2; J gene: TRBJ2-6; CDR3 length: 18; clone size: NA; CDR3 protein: CASSASGGAEAGANVLTF; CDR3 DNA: TGCGCCAGCAGTGCCAGCGGGGGGGCCGAAGCTGGGGCCAACGTCCTGACTTTC
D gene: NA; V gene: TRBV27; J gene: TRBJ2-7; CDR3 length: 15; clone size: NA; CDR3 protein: CASSSRQDEFYEQYF; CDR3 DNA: TGTGCCAGCAGTTCCCGACAGGACGAATTTTACGAGCAGTACTTC
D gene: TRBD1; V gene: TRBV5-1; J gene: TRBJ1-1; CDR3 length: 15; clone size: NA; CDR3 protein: CASSLVTGGFTEAFF; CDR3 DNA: TGCGCCAGCAGCTTGGTAACAGGGGGCTTTACTGAAGCTTTCTTT
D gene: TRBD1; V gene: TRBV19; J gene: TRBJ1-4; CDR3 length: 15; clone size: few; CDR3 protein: CASSPRAGGYEKLFF; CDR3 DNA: TGTGCCAGTAGTCCCCGCGCAGGGGGGTATGAAAAACTGTTTTTT
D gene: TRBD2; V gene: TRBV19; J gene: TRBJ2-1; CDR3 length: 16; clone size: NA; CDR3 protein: CASSIAWIAGGNEQFF; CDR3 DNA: TGTGCCAGTAGTATAGCTTGGATAGCGGGGGGGAATGAGCAGTTCTTC
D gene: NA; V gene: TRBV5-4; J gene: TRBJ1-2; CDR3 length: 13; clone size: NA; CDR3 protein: CASSLEFSGGYTF; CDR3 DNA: TGTGCCAGCAGCTTGGAATTTTCTGGTGGCTACACCTTC
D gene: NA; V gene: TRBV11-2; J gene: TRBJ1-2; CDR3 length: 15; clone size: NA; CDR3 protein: CASSLDGGLGYGYTF; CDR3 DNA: TGTGCCAGCAGCTTAGATGGGGGGTTAGGGTATGGCTACACCTTC
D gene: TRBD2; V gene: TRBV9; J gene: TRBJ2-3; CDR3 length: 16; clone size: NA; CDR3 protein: CASSAGLAGMADTQYF; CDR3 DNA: TGTGCCAGCAGCGCCGGACTAGCGGGAATGGCAGATACGCAGTATTTT
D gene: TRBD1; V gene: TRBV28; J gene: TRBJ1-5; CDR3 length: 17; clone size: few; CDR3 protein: CASSLVGQVGSNQPQHF; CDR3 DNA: TGTGCCAGCAGTTTAGTGGGACAGGTAGGGAGCAATCAGCCCCAGCATTTT
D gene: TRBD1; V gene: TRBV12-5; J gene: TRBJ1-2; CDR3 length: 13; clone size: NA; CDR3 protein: CASGSDRERGYTF; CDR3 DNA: TGTGCTAGTGGTTCAGACAGGGAAAGGGGCTACACCTTC
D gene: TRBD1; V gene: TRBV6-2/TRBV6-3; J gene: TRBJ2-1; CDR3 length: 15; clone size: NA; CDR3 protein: CASSYLGQGANEQFF; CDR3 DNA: TGTGCCAGCAGTTACTTGGGACAGGGGGCTAATGAGCAGTTCTTC